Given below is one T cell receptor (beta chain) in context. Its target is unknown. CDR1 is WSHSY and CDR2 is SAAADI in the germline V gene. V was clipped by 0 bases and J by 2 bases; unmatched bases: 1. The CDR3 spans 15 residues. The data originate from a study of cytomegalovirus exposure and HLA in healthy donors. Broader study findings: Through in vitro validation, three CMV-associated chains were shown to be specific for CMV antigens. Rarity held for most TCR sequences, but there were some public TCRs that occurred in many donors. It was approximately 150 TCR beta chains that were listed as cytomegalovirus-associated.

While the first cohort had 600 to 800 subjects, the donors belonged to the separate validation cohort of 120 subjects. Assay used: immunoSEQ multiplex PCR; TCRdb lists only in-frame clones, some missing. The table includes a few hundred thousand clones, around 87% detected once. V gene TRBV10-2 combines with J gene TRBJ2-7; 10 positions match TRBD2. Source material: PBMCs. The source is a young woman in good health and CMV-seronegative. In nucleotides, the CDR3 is TGCGCCAGCAGTGAGTCTAGCGGGAGGACCTACGAGCAGTACTTC. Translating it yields CASSESSGRTYEQYF.